The following is a T cell receptor (beta chain) sequence with its context. This clone was seen a single time. Which antigen it targets is not known. The record has no base qualities; no much larger clone is one base away. As encoded in the germline V gene, CDR1 is SGDLS while CDR2 is YYNGEE. V and J are trimmed by 0 bases and 4 bases, and the gene matches miss 5 bases of the junction. The CDR3, cysteine through phenylalanine, is 15 amino acids long. Only the CDR3 DNA is retained, 45 bases long and in frame from the first base. The data are from a study of cytomegalovirus exposure and HLA in healthy donors (dated by TCRdb to 2015 to 2018). About the study as a whole: An earlier analysis of approximately 550 of the donors reported approximately 270 Gb of sequence data and around 110 million unique TCR beta sequences from 190 million or so T cells. Along with the roughly 710-subject first cohort, a separate validation cohort of 120 different subjects was used. About 280 gigabases of sequencing data and approximately 92 million unique TCR sequences made up an early release that covered 500 to 650 HLA-typed donors. A later analysis re-analyzed previously published TCR beta repertoires from 600 to 850 donors and added high-resolution HLA genotyping to study TCR occurrence patterns. The study profiled the T cell repertoires of under 850 subjects by immunosequencing and related them to cytomegalovirus serostatus. Rather than drawing on any new phenotypic data, the later analysis identified candidate immune exposures from TCR beta sequences and the way those sequences occurred across donors. Every discovery cohort repertoire had been produced on one sequencing platform. Because of strong linkage in the cohort, roughly five DR-DQ haplotypes were treated as single units for association and clustering. The study was designed to test whether signatures of past pathogen exposure could be identified by cataloging public T cell receptors. An earlier analysis of several hundred of the donors applied high-throughput TCR beta sequencing to assess whether each TCR beta V gene segment acted as functional or pseudogenic. The genetic ancestry cluster associated with self-reported Caucasian donors included about 81% of the 398 genotyped donors. High-throughput TCR immunosequencing, statistical association of individual TCRs with disease status, and machine learning were combined to predict cytomegalovirus infection status. Across some 400 genotyped donors of the cohort, an average of about 240,000 unique TCR beta nucleotide sequences per donor were sequenced, and approximately 17% of those sequences were non-productive. Donor age, sex, ethnicity and CMV serostatus were collected together with the repertoire data. A later genetic analysis used genome-wide SNP genotypes for about 60% of the 666 donors, treating that subset as a discovery cohort. The number of typed donors differed by locus: roughly 629-640 for A, B, C, DRB1 and DQB1; 500 to 550 for DQA1; about 600 for DPA1; and roughly 450 for DPB1. Both class I and class II loci were covered by HLA typing, at four-digit resolution.

The cohort consisted of some 670 healthy bone marrow donors. At the time of sampling, all cohort members were nominally healthy, though unrecorded immune exposures were likely present. The donor was CMV seronegative and belonged to the group of 320 or so seronegative cohort members. A peripheral blood sample was provided by each donor, and peripheral blood mononuclear cells were used for TCR beta sequencing. The Qiagen DNeasy Blood Extraction Kit was used to extract genomic DNA from the blood cell samples. Libraries came from the immunoSEQ multiplex PCR assay. For the multiplex PCR, a mixture combining 60 forward primers for TCR Vbeta segments and 13 reverse primers for TCR Jbeta segments was used. The CDR3 region of rearranged TCR beta genes was amplified from genomic DNA with a multiplex PCR assay. On the Illumina HiSeq System, the amplified TCR beta libraries were sequenced as 87-base-pair reads. As for the authors' bioinformatics: A later analysis tallied 80 million to 95 million unique TCR beta chains across the 700 or so repertoires, and some 10 million of those chains were shared by two or more donors. A nearest-neighbor algorithm error-corrected the raw reads and collapsed the reads into unique sequences, merging closely related sequences to remove PCR and sequencing errors. V, D and J gene segments were assigned by aligning CDR3 sequences to IMGT reference sequences. For a sequence to be retained, a match of at least six nucleotides to both a V gene segment and a J gene segment was required. A rearrangement counted as productive if the CDR3 had no stop codons and remained in frame with V and J, and every other rearrangement counted as non-productive. CDR3 was defined by IMGT convention, running from the second conserved V-encoded cysteine to the conserved J-encoded phenylalanine. In an earlier analysis of roughly 610 of the donors, sequences lacking an unambiguous match to a single V gene segment were excluded. In an earlier analysis of a few hundred of the donors, V segments were called functional above 56.7% productive rearrangements and were called segregating when the between-donor standard deviation exceeded 5%. A statistical classification framework was developed to diagnose cytomegalovirus status using the catalog of TCR beta chain sequences. In a later analysis, TCR nucleotide sequences were compared against IMGT/GENE-DB human TR gene sequences so that V and J genes could be assigned. The TCRdist pipeline was used in a later analysis to assign CDR3 sequences and most-parsimonious VDJ recombination scenarios. A later analysis defined each TCR beta chain by its CDR3 amino acid sequence plus V-gene family, and excluded reads lacking a unique V-gene family. A later analysis removed roughly 590 highly shared, low-generation-probability nucleotide sequences to deal with suspected cross-contamination and a sequencing artifact. In a later analysis, a clonal expansion index was calculated for each public chain from normalized within-repertoire ranks of inferred template counts. In a later analysis, generation probabilities were computed with a VDJ recombination model fitted to out-of-frame rearrangements, and the resulting probabilities were checked against IGoR. A later analysis scored TCR-TCR, TCR-HLA and TCR-CMV co-occurrence with hypergeometric tests, applying a repertoire-size bias correction to TCR pairs. A later analysis estimated false discovery rates by permuting HLA or CMV assignments 20 times. In a later analysis, co-occurring TCRs were grouped with DBSCAN, and TCRdist sequence similarity was added when clustering was performed within HLA-allele-positive subsets. For co-occurrence clustering, repertoires with fewer than 30,000 or more than 120,000 public chains were excluded, along with a handful of repertoires with anomalous nucleotide sharing. Imported from immuneACCESS, the table was reduced by TCRdb to in-frame sequences with V and J called. These copies leave out some clones; in studies compared against another copy, an unresolved V gene accounts for under half, and the cause of the remainder is not known. That table is the source of V, J and clone size, and D and trimming were worked out from the DNA. Across this sample there are around 150,000 clones, with approximately 80% seen only once. 3.1% of the sample goes to the ten largest clones.

Overall study outcomes, separate from this receptor: Some IMGT-functional V segments, including TRBV6-2 and TRBV6-3, could not be told apart with the 87-base-pair reads, so those segments were excluded. Most TCR sequences were seen in very few donors, while some public TCRs were found in many individuals. A total of 164 TCR beta chains were listed by the study as associated with cytomegalovirus. Compared with the roughly 600-donor mean, donors in an Asian-associated ancestry cluster had fewer N-insertions in productive TCRs, according to a later genetic analysis. Sequencing depth was assumed to be roughly uniform across donors in the presence/absence analyses, though that assumption may not hold. Cytomegalovirus status was reported to be diagnosed by the classifier with high specificity and sensitivity in both the original and validation cohorts. Compared with equally common non-associated chains, HLA-associated TCR beta chains in a later analysis were more clonally expanded and had lower generation probabilities. A few of the identified cytomegalovirus-associated TCR beta chains were confirmed in vitro to be specific for cytomegalovirus antigens. In a later genetic analysis, a missense DCLRE1C variant was associated with V-gene and J-gene trimming of TCR beta chains, and the association was replicated in an independent cohort. A later analysis found that TCR association rates varied across HLA loci, with DRB1 alleles showing the most associated TCRs and HLA-C alleles the fewest. Correlated functional status among segregating V segments might reflect linkage disequilibrium, but an unknown experimental factor could not be ruled out. The authors suggested that the approach could potentially be extended to other disease states and immunological phenotypes. In an earlier analysis of roughly 500 of the donors, most TCR beta V segments appeared in productive rearrangements about 90% or about 30% of the time, broadly matching IMGT annotations. Assigning TCR associations to individual alleles was difficult when HLA alleles, especially DR and DQ, strongly co-occurred. In a later analysis, several top co-occurrence clusters were reported to appear linked to parvovirus B19, influenza, CMV and Epstein-Barr virus. Because counts were too low, 15 to 20 rarely observed V segments, including chromosome 9 orphons, were excluded from the earlier analysis of a few hundred of the donors. A further reported finding was that TCR beta sequences accurately predicted the HLA-A and HLA-B alleles for most subjects in the first cohort. At a false discovery rate of 0.05, a later analysis linked 15,000 to 20,000 TCR beta sequences to specific HLA alleles. HLA typing was unavailable for some donors at each locus, so association tests used only the typed subset. For the cohort, immune exposure information was limited to CMV serostatus. A group of highly shared sequence variants was considered likely to be a technical artifact of the sequencing pipeline. Most CMV-associated TCR beta chains appeared to be HLA-restricted in a later analysis, and the HLA associations seemed to be driven largely by CMV exposure. The cohort was sequenced for TCR beta chains only, and without alpha or paired-chain data the features that could be detected were limited.

This receptor chain uses TRBV9 and TRBJ2-3, and TRBD2 aligns with 7 junction nucleotides. Sequenced: PBMCs. The receptor comes from a male donor in good health and CMV-seronegative. The nucleotide sequence reads TGTGCCAGCAGCGTAGTGGCTAGCGGTGCAGATACGCAGTATTTT. The encoded protein is CASSVVASGADTQYF. Full variable domain (CDR3 extended with the reference TRBV9 and TRBJ2-3 proteins): DSGVTQTPKHLITATGQRVTLRCSPRSGDLSVYWYQQSLDQGLQFLIQYYNGEERAKGNILERFSAQQFPDLHSELNLSSLELGDSALYFCASSVVASGADTQYFGPGTRLTVL.